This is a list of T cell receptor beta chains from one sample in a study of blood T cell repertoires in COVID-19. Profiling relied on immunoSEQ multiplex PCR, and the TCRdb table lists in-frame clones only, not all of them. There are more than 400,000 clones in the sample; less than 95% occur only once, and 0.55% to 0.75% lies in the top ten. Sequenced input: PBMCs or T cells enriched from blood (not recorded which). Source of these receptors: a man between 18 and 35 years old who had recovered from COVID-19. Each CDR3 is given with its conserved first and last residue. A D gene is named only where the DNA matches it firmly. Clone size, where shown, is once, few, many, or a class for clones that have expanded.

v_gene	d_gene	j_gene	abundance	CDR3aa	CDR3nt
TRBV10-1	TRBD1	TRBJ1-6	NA	CASSELTGDNSPLHF	TGCGCCAGCAGTGAATTGACAGGGGATAATTCACCCCTCCACTTT
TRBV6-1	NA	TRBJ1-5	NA	CASSESPGVGNQPQHF	TGTGCCAGCAGTGAAAGTCCCGGGGTCGGCAATCAGCCCCAGCATTTT
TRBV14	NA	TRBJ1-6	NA	CASSQDPGNSPLHF	TGTGCCAGCAGCCAAGACCCAGGGAATTCACCCCTCCACTTT
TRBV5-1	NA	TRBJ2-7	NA	CASSLVAGSYEQYF	TGCGCCAGCAGCTTGGTTGCGGGTTCCTACGAGCAGTACTTC
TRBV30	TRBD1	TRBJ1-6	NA	CAWIFMRQGDSSGSPLHF	TGTGCCTGGATTTTTATGAGACAGGGCGATTCTTCCGGTTCACCCCTCCACTTT
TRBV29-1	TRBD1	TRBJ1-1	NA	CSVARQGRETEAFF	TGCAGCGTTGCCCGACAGGGTAGAGAGACTGAAGCTTTCTTT
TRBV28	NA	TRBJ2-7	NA	CASRRPRGDYEQYF	TGTGCCAGCAGGCGTCCTCGGGGTGACTACGAGCAGTACTTC
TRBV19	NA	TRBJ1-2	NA	CASSTDSLYYGYTF	TGTGCCAGTAGCACGGACAGCCTGTACTATGGCTACACCTTC
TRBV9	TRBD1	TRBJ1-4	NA	CASSVGTGTNEKLFF	TGTGCCAGCAGCGTGGGGACAGGGACAAATGAAAAACTGTTTTTT
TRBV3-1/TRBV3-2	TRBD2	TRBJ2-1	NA	CASSQEGGGASGEQFF	TGTGCCAGCAGCCAAGAAGGCGGGGGGGCCTCCGGCGAGCAGTTCTTC
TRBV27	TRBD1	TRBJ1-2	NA	CASSREQGAYGYTF	TGTGCCAGCAGTCGGGAACAGGGGGCCTATGGCTACACCTTC
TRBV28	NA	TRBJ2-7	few	CASRKTGQEQYF	TGTGCCAGCAGAAAAACAGGGCAGGAGCAGTACTTC
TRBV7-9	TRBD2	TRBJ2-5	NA	CASSLARASGGQETQYF	TGTGCCAGCAGCTTAGCGCGGGCTAGCGGGGGCCAAGAGACCCAGTACTTC
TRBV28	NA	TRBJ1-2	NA	CASSLSPIGFDYGYTF	TGTGCCAGCAGTTTATCCCCGATCGGTTTCGACTATGGCTACACCTTC
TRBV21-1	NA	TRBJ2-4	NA	CATHPRILAALAKNIQYF	TGTGCCACCCACCCCCGGATTCTAGCGGCACTAGCCAAAAACATTCAGTACTTC
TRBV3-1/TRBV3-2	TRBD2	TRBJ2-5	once	CASSPQLAGDAETQYF	TGTGCCAGCAGCCCCCAACTAGCGGGGGACGCAGAGACCCAGTACTTC
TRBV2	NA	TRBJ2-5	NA	CASSKWTDQETQYF	TGTGCCAGCAGTAAGTGGACAGATCAAGAGACCCAGTACTTC
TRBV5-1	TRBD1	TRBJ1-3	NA	CASSLEGRGSGNTIYF	TGCGCCAGCAGCTTGGAAGGCAGGGGGTCTGGAAACACCATATATTTT
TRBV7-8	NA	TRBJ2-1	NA	CASSPKNYNEQFF	TGTGCCAGCAGCCCCAAAAATTACAATGAGCAGTTCTTC
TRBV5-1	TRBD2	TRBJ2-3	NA	CASSLATSGSTDTQYF	TGCGCCAGCAGCTTGGCAACTAGCGGGAGTACAGATACGCAGTATTTT
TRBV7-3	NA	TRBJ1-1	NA	CASRDNLNTEAFF	TGTGCCAGCAGGGACAATTTGAACACTGAAGCTTTCTTT
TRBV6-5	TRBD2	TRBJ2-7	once	CASSGLAGGPYEQYF	TGTGCCAGCAGCGGACTAGCGGGAGGGCCATACGAGCAGTACTTC
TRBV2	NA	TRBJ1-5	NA	CASSEGGQNQPQHF	TGTGCCAGCAGTGAAGGGGGGCAAAATCAGCCCCAGCATTTT
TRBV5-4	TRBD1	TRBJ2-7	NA	CASSPGTGGYEQYF	TGTGCCAGCAGCCCCGGGACAGGGGGTTACGAGCAGTACTTC
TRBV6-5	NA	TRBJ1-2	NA	CASSYAVNYGYTF	TGTGCCAGCAGCTACGCGGTGAACTATGGCTACACCTTC
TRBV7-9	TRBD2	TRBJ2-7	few	CASSPSGGPSYEQYF	TGTGCCAGCAGCCCTAGCGGGGGCCCATCCTACGAGCAGTACTTC
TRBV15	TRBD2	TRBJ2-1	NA	CATSTRMTSGAYNEQFF	TGTGCCACCAGCACCCGAATGACTAGCGGGGCCTACAATGAGCAGTTCTTC
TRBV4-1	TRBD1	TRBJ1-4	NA	CASSQSRQGRSEKLFF	TGCGCCAGCAGCCAAAGCCGACAGGGACGAAGTGAAAAACTGTTTTTT
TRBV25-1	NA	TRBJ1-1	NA	CASSEFGAGEAFF	TGTGCCAGCAGTGAATTTGGAGCCGGTGAAGCTTTCTTT
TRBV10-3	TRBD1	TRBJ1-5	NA	CAIKKTGEGQPQHF	TGTGCCATCAAAAAGACAGGGGAGGGACAGCCCCAGCATTTT